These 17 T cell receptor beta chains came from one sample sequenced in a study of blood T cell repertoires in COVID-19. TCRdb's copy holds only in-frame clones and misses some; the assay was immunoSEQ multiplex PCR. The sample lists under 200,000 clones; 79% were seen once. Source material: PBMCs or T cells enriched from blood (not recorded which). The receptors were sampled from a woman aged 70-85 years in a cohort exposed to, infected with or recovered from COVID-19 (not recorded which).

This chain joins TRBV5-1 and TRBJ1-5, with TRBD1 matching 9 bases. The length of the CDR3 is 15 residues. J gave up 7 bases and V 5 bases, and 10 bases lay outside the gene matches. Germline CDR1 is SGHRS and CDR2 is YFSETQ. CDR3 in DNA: TGCGCCAGCAGTTGGGGGGACAGGGATGGACAGCCCCAGCATTTT. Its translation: CASSWGDRDGQPQHF.

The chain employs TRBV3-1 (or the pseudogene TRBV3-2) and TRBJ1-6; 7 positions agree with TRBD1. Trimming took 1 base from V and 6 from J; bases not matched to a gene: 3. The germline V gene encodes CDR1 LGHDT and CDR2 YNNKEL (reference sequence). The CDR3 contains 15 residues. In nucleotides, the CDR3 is TGTGCCAGCAGCCAAGTGGACAGGATTAATTCACCCCTCCACTTT. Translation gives CASSQVDRINSPLHF.

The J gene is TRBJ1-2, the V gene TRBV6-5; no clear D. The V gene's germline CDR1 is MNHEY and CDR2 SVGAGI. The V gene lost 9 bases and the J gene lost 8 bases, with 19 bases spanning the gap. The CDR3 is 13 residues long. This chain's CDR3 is CASTPGTLRGYTF. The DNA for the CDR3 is TGTGCCAGTACCCCGGGAACACTGAGGGGCTACACCTTC.

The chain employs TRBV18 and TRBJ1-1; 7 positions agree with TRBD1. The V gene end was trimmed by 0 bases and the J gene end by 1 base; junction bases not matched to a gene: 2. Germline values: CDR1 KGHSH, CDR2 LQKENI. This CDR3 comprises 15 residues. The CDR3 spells CASSPPGTANTEAFF. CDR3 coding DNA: TGTGCCAGCTCACCACCGGGGACAGCGAACACTGAAGCTTTCTTT. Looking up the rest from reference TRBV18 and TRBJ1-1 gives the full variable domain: NAGVMQNPRHLVRRRGQEARLRCSPMKGHSHVYWYRQLPEEGLKFMVYLQKENIIDESGMPKERFSAEFPKEGPSILRIQQVVRGDSAAYFCASSPPGTANTEAFFGQGTRLTVV.

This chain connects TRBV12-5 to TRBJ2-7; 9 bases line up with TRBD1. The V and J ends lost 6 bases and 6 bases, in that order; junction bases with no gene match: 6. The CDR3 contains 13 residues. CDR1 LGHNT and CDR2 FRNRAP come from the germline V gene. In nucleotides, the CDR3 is TGTGCTAGTGGGCGGGACAGGGTCTCCGAGCAGTACTTC. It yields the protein CASGRDRVSEQYF.

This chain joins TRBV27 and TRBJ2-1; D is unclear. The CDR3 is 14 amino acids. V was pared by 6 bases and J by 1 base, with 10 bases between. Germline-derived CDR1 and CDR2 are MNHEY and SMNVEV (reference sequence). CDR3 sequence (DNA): TGTGCCAGCAGCCCCGGTTGGTCCTACAATGAGCAGTTCTTC. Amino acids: CASSPGWSYNEQFF.

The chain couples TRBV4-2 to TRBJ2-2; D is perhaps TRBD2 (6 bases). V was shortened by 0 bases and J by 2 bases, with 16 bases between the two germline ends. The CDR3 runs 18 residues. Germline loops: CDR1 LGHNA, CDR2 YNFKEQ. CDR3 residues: CASSQEAPGTANTGELFF. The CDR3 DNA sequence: TGTGCCAGCAGCCAAGAAGCTCCGGGGACTGCAAACACCGGGGAGCTGTTTTTT.

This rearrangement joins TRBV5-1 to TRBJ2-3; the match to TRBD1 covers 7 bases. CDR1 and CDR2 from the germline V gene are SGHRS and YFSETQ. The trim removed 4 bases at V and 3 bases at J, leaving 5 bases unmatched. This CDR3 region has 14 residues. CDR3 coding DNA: TGCGCCAGCAGCCTCAGACAGGGAACAGATACGCAGTATTTT. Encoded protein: CASSLRQGTDTQYF.

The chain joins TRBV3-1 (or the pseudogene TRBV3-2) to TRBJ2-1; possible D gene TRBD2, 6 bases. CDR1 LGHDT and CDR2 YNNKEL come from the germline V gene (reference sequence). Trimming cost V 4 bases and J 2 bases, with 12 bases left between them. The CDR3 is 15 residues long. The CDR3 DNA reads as TGTGCCAGCAGCCCGACTAGAGGCACCTACAATGAGCAGTTCTTC. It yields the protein CASSPTRGTYNEQFF.

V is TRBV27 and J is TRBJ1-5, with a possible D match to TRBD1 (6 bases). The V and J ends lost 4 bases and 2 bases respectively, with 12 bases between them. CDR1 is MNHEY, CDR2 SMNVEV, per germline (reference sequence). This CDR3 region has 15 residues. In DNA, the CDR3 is TGTGCCAGCAGTTCCACAGGGTTGGGCAATCAGCCCCAGCATTTT. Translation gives CASSSTGLGNQPQHF.

The DNA of the CDR3 is TGTGCCAGCACCGGGGGACAGTACAATCAGCCCCAGCATTTT. Its translation is CASTGGQYNQPQHF. This sequence joins TRBV28 and TRBJ1-5; 7 bases match TRBD1. Trimming removed 7 bases from V and 3 bases from J; junction bases left unmatched: 6. CDR3 length equals 14 residues. Germline loops: CDR1 MDHEN, CDR2 SYDVKM.

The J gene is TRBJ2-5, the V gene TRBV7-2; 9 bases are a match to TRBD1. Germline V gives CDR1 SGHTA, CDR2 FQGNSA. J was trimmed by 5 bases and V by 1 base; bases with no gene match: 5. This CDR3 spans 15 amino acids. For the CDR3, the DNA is TGTGCCAGCAGCTTAGGCGGGACAGGGCTGGAGACCCAGTACTTC. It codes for CASSLGGTGLETQYF.

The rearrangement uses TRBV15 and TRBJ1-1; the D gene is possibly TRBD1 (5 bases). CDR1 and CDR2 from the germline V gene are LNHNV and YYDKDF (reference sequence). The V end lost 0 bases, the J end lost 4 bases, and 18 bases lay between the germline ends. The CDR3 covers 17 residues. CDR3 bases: TGTGCCACCAGCAGAGATAGGGGATGGGGAGGAGGCACTGAAGCTTTCTTT. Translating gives CATSRDRGWGGGTEAFF.

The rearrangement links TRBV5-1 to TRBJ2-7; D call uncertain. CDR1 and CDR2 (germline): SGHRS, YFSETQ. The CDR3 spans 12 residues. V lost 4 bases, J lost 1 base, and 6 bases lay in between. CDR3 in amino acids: CASSDQSYEQYF. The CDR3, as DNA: TGCGCCAGCAGCGATCAGTCCTACGAGCAGTACTTC.

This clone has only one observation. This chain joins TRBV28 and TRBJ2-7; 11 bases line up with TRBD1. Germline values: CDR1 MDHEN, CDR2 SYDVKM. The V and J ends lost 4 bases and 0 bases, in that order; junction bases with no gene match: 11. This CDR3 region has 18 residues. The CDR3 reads CASSYPGQGDPTSYEQYF. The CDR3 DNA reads TGTGCCAGCAGTTATCCGGGACAGGGGGACCCAACCTCCTACGAGCAGTACTTC.

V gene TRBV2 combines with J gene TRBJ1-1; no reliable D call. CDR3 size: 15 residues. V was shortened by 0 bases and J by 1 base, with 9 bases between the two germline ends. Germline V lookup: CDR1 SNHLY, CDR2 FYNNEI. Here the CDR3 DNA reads TGTGCCAGCAGTGAAGCCCGACAAGCGAACACTGAAGCTTTCTTT. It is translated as CASSEARQANTEAFF. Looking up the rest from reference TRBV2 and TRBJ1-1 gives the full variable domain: EPEVTQTPSHQVTQMGQEVILRCVPISNHLYFYWYRQILGQKVEFLVSFYNNEISEKSEIFDDQFSVERPDGSNFTLKIRSTKLEDSAMYFCASSEARQANTEAFFGQGTRLTVV.

CDR3 protein: CASSQGYFAGIRETQYF. The CDR3 coding sequence is TGTGCCAGCAGCCAAGGGTACTTTGCGGGTATCAGAGAGACCCAGTACTTC. V usage is TRBV14 and J usage is TRBJ2-5; D perhaps matches TRBD2 (5 bases). This CDR3 is 17 amino acids long. V was shortened by 1 base and J by 4 bases, with 19 bases between the two germline ends. The V gene's germline CDR1 is SGHDN and CDR2 FVKESK.